This entry is about one T cell receptor beta chain. These data belong to a study of technical replicates of blood from a few donors. Sequenced by immunoSEQ multiplex PCR; TCRdb stores in-frame clones only, minus some. The data contain 50,000 to 60,000 clones, around 92% of them seen just once; the ten biggest clones take up under 5%. Source material: PBMCs. The sequence came from a human donor in good health. Some clones in this sample may be carry-over from other donors' samples.

The CDR3 here is CASIVGAGAYEQYF. CDR3 in DNA: TGTGCCAGCATAGTTGGGGCAGGCGCCTACGAGCAGTACTTC. The rearrangement joins TRBV6-6 to TRBJ2-7, with D perhaps matching TRBD1 (5 bases). The CDR3 covers 14 residues. Germline assignment: CDR1 MNHNY and CDR2 SVGAGI (reference sequence). Trimming left V 7 bases short and J 2 bases short, with 15 bases between.